This T cell receptor (beta chain) is drawn from a study of beta chain features in type 1 diabetes. The overall study: The study found patients and healthy donors alike in age, gender and cell yields.

Sequenced material consisted of expressed TCRB transcripts (all of the isolated RNA was reverse transcribed). Roughly 3.4 million reads per sample on average were obtained from naive, central memory and regulatory T cell samples. Sequencing was performed with immunoSEQ multiplex PCR; in TCRdb, only in-frame clones are kept and a portion is missing. Of roughly 300,000 clones listed, approximately 15% are singletons. Germline-derived CDR1 and CDR2 are GTSNPN and SVGIG (reference sequence). CDR3 length: 15 amino acids. V gave up 0 bases and J gave up 2 bases; unmatched junction bases: 6. Points on this clone: Its antigen is not known.

Study observations and caveats: VDJ junctions from type 1 diabetes patients carried fewer insertions and larger deletions. Shorter TCRB CDR3s, moderately but significantly so, marked every one of the four CD4+ subsets in Type 1 diabetes patients. Patients and controls would be equally affected if PCR favored shorter templates.

The clonotype originates from a man under 40 with type 1 diabetes. Sequences were obtained from naive CD4+ T cells from blood. The V call is TRBV30, the J call TRBJ1-1; 7 nucleotides line up with TRBD1. The CDR3 DNA is TGTGCCTGGAGTGTACGAGGGGGCAAAAACACTGAAGCTTTCTTT. It codes for CAWSVRGGKNTEAFF.